What follows is one T cell receptor (beta chain) and its context. Its antigen is currently unknown. Data came from immunoSEQ multiplex PCR; TCRdb stores just in-frame clones and leaves some out. The table has approximately 40,000 clones, 55% to 80% seen once. These data come from a study of radiotherapy plus CTLA-4 blockade in lung cancer. Study-level background: Overall, roughly 17% of patients showed an objective response, while about 31% attained disease control. The study's findings and limits: After treatment with radiotherapy plus ipilimumab, TCR clones that came from the tumor expanded in blood. Reports state that early shifts in blood T cell clones, with interferon-beta, best predicted response.

The study treated chemo-refractory metastatic non-small-cell lung cancer patients with focal radiation plus ipilimumab CTLA-4 blockade. The V segment lost 6 bases and the J segment 4 bases; nucleotides outside the gene matches: 10. CDR3 length: 15 amino acids. Germline V gene data show CDR1 as MNHEY and CDR2 as SMNVEV (reference sequence). The receptor was isolated from a human donor with non-small cell lung cancer who had stable disease on radiotherapy plus ipilimumab. The chain uses TRBV27 and TRBJ1-2; 8 bases line up with TRBD1. This sample comprised peripheral blood, obtained from a patient treated with radiotherapy plus ipilimumab. CDR3 bases: TGTGCCAGCAGCCCCGGACAGGGATTATCCTATGGCTACACCTTC. Amino acids: CASSPGQGLSYGYTF.